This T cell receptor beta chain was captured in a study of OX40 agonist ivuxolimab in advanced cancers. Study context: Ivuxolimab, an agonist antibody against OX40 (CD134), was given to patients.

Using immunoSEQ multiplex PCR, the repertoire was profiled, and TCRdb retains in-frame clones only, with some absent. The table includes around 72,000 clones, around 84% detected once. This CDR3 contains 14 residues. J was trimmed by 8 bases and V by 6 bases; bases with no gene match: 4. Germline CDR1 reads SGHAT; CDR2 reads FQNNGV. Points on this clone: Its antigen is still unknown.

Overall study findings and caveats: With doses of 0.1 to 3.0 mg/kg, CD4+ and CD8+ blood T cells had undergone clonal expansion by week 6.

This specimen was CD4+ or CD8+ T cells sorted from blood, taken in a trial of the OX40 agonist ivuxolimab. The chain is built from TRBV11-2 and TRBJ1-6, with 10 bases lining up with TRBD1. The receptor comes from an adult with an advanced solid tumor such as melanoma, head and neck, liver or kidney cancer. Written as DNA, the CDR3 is TGTGCCAGCAGGCGGACAGGGGGAGATTCACCCCTCCACTTT. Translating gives CASRRTGGDSPLHF.